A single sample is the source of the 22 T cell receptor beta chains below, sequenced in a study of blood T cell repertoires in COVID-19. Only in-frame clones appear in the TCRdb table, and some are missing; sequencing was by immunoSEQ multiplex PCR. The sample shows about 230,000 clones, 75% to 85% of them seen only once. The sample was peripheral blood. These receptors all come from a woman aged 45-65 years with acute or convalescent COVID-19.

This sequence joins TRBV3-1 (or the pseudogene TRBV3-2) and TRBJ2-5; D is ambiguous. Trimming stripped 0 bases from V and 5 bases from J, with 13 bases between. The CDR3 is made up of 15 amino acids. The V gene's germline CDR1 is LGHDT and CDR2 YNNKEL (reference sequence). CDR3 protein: CASSQDYSPEETQYF. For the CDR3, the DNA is TGTGCCAGCAGCCAAGATTATAGTCCCGAGGAGACCCAGTACTTC.

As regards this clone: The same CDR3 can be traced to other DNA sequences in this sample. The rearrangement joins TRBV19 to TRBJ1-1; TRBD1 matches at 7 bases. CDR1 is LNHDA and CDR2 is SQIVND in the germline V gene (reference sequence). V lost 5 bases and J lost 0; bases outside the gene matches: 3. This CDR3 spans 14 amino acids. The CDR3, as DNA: TGTGCCAGTAGTGAGGGACAGCTGAACACTGAAGCTTTCTTT. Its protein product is CASSEGQLNTEAFF.

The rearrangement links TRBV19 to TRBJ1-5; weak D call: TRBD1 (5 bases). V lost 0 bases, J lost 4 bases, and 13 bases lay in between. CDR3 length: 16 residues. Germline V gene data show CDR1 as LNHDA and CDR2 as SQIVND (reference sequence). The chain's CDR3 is CASSIDRRVLNQPQHF. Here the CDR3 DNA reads TGTGCCAGTAGTATAGATCGCAGGGTGCTTAATCAGCCCCAGCATTTT. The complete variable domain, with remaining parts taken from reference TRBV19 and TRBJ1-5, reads DGGITQSPKYLFRKEGQNVTLSCEQNLNHDAMYWYRQDPGQGLRLIYYSQIVNDFQKGDIAEGYSVSREKKESFPLTVTSAQKNPTAFYLCASSIDRRVLNQPQHFGDGTRLSIL.

The CDR3 loop is CATSDQSQGNTEAFF. The DNA of the CDR3 is TGTGCCACCAGTGATCAATCACAGGGAAACACTGAAGCTTTCTTT. V usage is TRBV24-1 and J usage is TRBJ1-1, with D perhaps TRBD1 (6 bases). CDR1 and CDR2 (germline): KGHDR, SFDVKD. The V end was cut by 3 bases, the J end by 2 bases, with 12 bases between. The CDR3 is 15 amino acids.

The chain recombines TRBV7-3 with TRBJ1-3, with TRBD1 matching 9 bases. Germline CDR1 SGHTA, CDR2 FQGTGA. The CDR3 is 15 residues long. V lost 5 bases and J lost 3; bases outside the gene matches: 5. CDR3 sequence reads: CASSITGGSGNTIYF. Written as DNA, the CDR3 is TGTGCCAGCAGCATCACAGGGGGCAGTGGAAACACCATATATTTT.

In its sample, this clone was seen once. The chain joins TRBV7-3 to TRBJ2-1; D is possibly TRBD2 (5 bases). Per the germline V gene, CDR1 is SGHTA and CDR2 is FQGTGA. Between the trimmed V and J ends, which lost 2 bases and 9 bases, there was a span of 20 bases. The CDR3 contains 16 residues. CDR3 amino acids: CASSLRAVPGSGEQFF. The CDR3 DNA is TGTGCCAGCAGCTTACGGGCGGTCCCTGGGAGCGGTGAGCAGTTCTTC.

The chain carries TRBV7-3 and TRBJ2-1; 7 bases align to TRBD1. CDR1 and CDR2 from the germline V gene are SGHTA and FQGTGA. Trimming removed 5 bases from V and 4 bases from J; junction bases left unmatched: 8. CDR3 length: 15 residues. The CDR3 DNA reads TGTGCCAGCAGCCCGACGGGACAGCTGTACAATGAGCAGTTCTTC. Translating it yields CASSPTGQLYNEQFF.

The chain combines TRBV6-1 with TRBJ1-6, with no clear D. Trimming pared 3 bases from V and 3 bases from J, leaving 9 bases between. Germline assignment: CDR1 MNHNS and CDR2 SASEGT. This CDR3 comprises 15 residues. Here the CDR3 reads CASSERENYNSPLHF. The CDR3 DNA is TGTGCCAGCAGTGAGAGGGAAAACTATAATTCACCCCTCCACTTT.

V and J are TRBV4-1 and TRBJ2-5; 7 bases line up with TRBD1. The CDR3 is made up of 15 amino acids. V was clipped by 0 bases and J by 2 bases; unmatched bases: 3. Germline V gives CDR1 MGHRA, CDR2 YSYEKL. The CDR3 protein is CASSQDLGQQETQYF. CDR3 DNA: TGCGCCAGCAGCCAAGATTTGGGACAGCAAGAGACCCAGTACTTC.

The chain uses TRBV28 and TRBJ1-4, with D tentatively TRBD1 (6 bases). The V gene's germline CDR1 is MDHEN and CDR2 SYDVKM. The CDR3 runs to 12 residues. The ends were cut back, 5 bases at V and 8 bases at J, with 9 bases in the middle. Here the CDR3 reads CASSRTAEKLFF. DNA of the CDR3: TGTGCCAGCAGTCGGACAGCCGAAAAACTGTTTTTT. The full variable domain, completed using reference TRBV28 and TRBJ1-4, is DVKVTQSSRYLVKRTGEKVFLECVQDMDHENMFWYRQDPGLGLRLIYFSYDVKMKEKGDIPEGYSVSREKKERFSLILESASTNQTSMYLCASSRTAEKLFFGSGTQLSVL.

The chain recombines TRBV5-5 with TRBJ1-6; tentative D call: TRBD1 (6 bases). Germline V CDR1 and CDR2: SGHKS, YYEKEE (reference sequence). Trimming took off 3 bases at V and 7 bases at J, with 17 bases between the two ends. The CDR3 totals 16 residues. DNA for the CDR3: TGTGCCAGCAGCTATAACCCAGGGGCGCAAAATTCACCCCTCCACTTT. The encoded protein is CASSYNPGAQNSPLHF.

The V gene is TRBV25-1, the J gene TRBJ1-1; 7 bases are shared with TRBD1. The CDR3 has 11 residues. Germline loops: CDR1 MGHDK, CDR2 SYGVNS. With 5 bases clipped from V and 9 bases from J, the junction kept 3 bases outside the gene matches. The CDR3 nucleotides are TGTGCCAGCAGTTCAGGGGGAAAAGCTTTCTTT. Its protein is CASSSGGKAFF.

The chain's CDR3 is CASTSNTEAFF. Written as DNA, the CDR3 is TGCGCCAGCACCTCGAACACTGAAGCTTTCTTT. The chain recombines TRBV5-1 with TRBJ1-1; D uncertain. The CDR3 extends over 11 amino acids. Trimming shortened V by 6 bases and J by 1 base, and 4 bases separated the two germline ends. Germline CDR1 SGHRS, CDR2 YFSETQ.

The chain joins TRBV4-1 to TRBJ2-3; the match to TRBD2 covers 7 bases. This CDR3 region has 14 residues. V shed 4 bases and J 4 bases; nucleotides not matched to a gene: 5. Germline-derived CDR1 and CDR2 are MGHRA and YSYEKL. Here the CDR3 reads CASSRSGIADTQYF. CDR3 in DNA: TGCGCCAGCAGCCGGAGCGGGATTGCAGATACGCAGTATTTT.

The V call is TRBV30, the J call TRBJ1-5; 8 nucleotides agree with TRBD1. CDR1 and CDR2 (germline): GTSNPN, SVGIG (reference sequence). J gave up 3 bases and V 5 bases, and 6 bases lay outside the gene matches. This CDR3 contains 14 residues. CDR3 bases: TGTGCCTGGGGACAGGGTAGTATCAATCAGCCCCAGCATTTT. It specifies CAWGQGSINQPQHF.

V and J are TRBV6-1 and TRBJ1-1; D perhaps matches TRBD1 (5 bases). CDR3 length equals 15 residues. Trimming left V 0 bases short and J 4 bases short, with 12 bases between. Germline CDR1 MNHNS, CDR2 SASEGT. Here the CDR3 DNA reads TGTGCCAGCAGTGAAGCGTGGGTTAGGGGCACTGAAGCTTTCTTT. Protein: CASSEAWVRGTEAFF.

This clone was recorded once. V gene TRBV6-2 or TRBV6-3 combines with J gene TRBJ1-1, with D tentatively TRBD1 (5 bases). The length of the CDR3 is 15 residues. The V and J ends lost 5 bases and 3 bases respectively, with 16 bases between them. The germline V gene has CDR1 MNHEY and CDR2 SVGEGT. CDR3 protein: CASSTLSGLDTEAFF. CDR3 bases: TGTGCCAGCAGTACCCTCTCAGGGTTGGACACTGAAGCTTTCTTT.

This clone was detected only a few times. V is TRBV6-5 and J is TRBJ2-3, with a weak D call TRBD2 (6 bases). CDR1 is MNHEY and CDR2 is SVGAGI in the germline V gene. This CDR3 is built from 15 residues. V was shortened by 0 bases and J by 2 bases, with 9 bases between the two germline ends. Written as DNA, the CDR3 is TGTGCCAGCAGTTACTCTGGGGGGATCACAGATACGCAGTATTTT. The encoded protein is CASSYSGGITDTQYF.

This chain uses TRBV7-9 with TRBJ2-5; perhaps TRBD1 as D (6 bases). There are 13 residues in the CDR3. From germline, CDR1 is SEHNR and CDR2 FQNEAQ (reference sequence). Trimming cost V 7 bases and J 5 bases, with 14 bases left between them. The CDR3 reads CASIRDRRETQYF. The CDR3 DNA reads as TGTGCCAGCATCAGAGACAGGAGGGAGACCCAGTACTTC.

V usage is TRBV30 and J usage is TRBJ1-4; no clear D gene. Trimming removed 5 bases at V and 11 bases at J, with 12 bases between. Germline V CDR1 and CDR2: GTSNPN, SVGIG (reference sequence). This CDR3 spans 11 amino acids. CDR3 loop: CAWGSGGKLFF. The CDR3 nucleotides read TGTGCCTGGGGAAGCGGTGGGAAACTGTTTTTT.

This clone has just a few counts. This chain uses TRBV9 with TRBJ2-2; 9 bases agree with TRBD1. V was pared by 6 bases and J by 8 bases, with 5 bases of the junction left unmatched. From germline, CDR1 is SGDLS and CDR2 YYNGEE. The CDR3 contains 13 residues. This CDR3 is CASNRDREGELFF. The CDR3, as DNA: TGTGCCAGCAACCGGGACAGGGAAGGGGAGCTGTTTTTT.

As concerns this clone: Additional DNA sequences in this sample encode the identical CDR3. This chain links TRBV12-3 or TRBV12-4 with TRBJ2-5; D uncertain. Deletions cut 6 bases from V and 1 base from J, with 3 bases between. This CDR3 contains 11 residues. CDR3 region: CASSLQETQYF. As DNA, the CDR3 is TGTGCCAGCAGCCTCCAAGAGACCCAGTACTTC.